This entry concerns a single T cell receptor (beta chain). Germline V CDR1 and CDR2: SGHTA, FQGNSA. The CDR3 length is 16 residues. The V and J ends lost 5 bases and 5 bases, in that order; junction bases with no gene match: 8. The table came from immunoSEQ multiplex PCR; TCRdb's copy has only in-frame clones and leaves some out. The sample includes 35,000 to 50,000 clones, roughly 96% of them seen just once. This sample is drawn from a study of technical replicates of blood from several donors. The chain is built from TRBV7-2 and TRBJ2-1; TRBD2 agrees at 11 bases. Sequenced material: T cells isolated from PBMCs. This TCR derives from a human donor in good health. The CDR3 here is CASSARLAGTDNEQFF. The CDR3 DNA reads TGTGCCAGCAGCGCCAGACTAGCGGGGACTGACAATGAGCAGTTCTTC.